Described below is a single T cell receptor (beta chain) sequence and its context. The target antigen is unknown. This record comes from a study of OX40 agonist ivuxolimab in advanced cancers. Across the whole study: In this cohort, patients received ivuxolimab, an agonistic anti-OX40 (CD134) antibody. It was permissible to have had prior anti-PD-1, anti-PD-L1 or anti-CTLA-4 therapy, and about 40% had some. Study-wide results and limits: Among the nonresponders, some also had low normalized T-cell clonal expansion. Dosing at 0.1 to 3.0 mg/kg was accompanied by clonal expansion of CD4+ and CD8+ blood T cells by week 6.

J lost 6 bases, V lost 0 bases, and 7 bases had no gene match. The CDR3 covers 16 residues. Germline CDR1 and CDR2: SGHRS and YFSETQ. Sequencing was performed with immunoSEQ multiplex PCR; in TCRdb, only in-frame clones are kept and a portion is missing. The sample comprises more than 75,000 clones, less than 85% of which are singletons, and 5.8% rests with the top ten. This chain connects TRBV5-1 to TRBJ2-1; 9 positions match TRBD1. Specimen: CD4+ or CD8+ T cells sorted from blood, collected in a trial of the OX40 agonist ivuxolimab. The source is an adult with an advanced solid tumor such as melanoma, head and neck, liver or kidney cancer. The DNA for the CDR3 is TGCGCCAGCAGCTTGGGGCTCGGGACAGGGAGCAATGAGCAGTTCTTC. Translating it yields CASSLGLGTGSNEQFF.